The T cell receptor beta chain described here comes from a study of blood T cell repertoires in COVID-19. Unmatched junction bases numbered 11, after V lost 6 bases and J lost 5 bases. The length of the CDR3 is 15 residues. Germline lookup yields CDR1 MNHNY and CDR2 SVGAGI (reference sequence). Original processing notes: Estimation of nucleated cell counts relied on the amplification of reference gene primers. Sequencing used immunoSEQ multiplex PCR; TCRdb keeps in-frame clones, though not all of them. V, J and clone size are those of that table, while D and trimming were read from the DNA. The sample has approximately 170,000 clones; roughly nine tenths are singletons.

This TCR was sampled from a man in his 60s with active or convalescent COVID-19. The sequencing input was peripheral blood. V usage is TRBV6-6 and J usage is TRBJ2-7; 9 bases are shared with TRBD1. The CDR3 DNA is TGTGCCAGCAGGGAACAGGGGGCGGGATTTGACGAGCAGTACTTC. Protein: CASREQGAGFDEQYF.